This entry describes one T cell receptor beta chain. Germline V gives CDR1 LNHDA, CDR2 SQIVND (reference sequence). With V trimmed by 6 bases and J by 1 base, 2 bases remained unmatched. This CDR3 comprises 13 residues. The sample is drawn from a study of technical replicates of blood from several donors. Repertoires were generated with immunoSEQ multiplex PCR, while TCRdb's copy carries only in-frame clones and drops some. The table has 50,000 to 70,000 clones, roughly 95% seen once. The receptor's source is a human donor in good health. Some clones in this sample may be carry-over from other donors' samples. The sequenced material came from PBMCs. This chain uses TRBV19 with TRBJ1-1, with 7 bases aligning to TRBD1. The CDR3 protein is CASSRQGNTEAFF. CDR3 sequence (DNA): TGTGCCAGTAGCCGACAGGGGAACACTGAAGCTTTCTTT.